The T cell receptor beta chain under discussion was sequenced for a study of regulatory T cells in long-lasting Graves disease (dated by TCRdb to the early 2020s). Turning to the overall study: Antithyroid drugs had been taken for less than 3 months by newly diagnosed Graves' disease patients. The study was registered as a clinical trial and conducted in China. A total of roughly 35 samples underwent TCR sequencing: approximately 13 from persistent and approximately 20 from newly diagnosed Graves' disease patients. Patients with persistent Graves' disease were compared with patients with newly diagnosed Graves' disease using TCR sequencing and RNA sequencing of peripheral blood.

Library preparation was by multiplex PCR. Sequencing took place on an Illumina HiSeq 4000. To build TCR beta libraries, CDR3 regions were amplified by Arm-PCR using iRepertoire HTBI primers. PCR products were gel purified before sequencing. In the source study's methods: Across samples, roughly 60 TRBV and 14 TRBJ segments were identified and used for gene usage analysis of CDR3 amino acid clonotypes. COPE and FqMerger were used to merge the filtered high-quality paired reads into contigs. Contigs were aligned with BLAST to IMGT TRBV, TRBD and TRBJ reference genes, and CDR3 was defined per IMGT. Clonotypes above 0.1% frequency were classified as highly expanded clones. Repertoire diversity was measured by Shannon entropy, and V-J evenness by the Gini coefficient. Clonotypes shared by more than one individual were considered public. The public reads were quality trimmed at Q25 with fastp and then assembled into clones with MiXCR by TCRdb, keeping productive beta chains. Duplicate CDR3 protein sequences are folded into a single record with the most common DNA and genes. TCRdb, rather than the study authors, made the V and J calls. The sample table records 400,000 to 550,000 distinct CDR3 sequences; roughly 17% of these occur just once. 23% of the sample is held by the ten biggest clonotypes.

The germline V gene specifies SGHDN as CDR1 and FVKESK as CDR2. Inclusive of the bounding cysteine and phenylalanine, the CDR3 is 11 residues long. Kept here is only the CDR3 DNA, which spans 33 bases and is read in frame from base 1. Cut back by 6 bases and 5 bases, the V and J ends lie 7 bases apart. What the study reported, not specific to this receptor: Compared with newly diagnosed patients, persistent Graves' disease patients had lower TCR Shannon entropy and fewer highly expanded clones, which suggests clonal expansion. Only peripheral blood was studied, because thyroid tissue, the primary lesion, was inaccessible. Only the TCR beta chain was sequenced and analyzed. More public clonotypes were shared among persistent patients (roughly 3,000) than among newly diagnosed patients (roughly 1,000). Persistent disease showed preferential use of TRBV28, TRBJ1-2 and TRBJ2-5, whereas newly diagnosed disease favored TRBV20-1 and TRBJ2-1. As a limitation, the authors acknowledged that the small sample size may reduce accuracy.

The time point label of this sample denotes: newly diagnosed GD, antithyroid drugs for less than 3 months. For both TCR sequencing and RNA sequencing, RNA was extracted from PBMCs using TRIzol. Graves' disease was diagnosed according to American Thyroid Association guidelines. The patients came from an endocrinology department in Xi'an, China. Each patient gave approximately 8.8 milliliters of peripheral blood, collected in an EDTA anticoagulant tube. Ficoll Paque Plus density gradient separation was used to isolate PBMCs, and no further T cell sorting was done. An Agilent 2100 Bioanalyzer and agarose gel were used to check RNA quality, and a NanoDrop 2000 was used to measure RNA concentration. A note on this clonotype: The target of this receptor is not known. No clone much larger than this one lies a single base away; base qualities are absent.

The same sample was also used in a study of T cells in Graves' hyperthyroidism and ophthalmopathy. That second publication adds: Graves' hyperthyroidism was defined as stable when no progression to ophthalmopathy occurred over 18 months of follow-up. Hyperthyroidism patients were aged 18 to 65 years and newly diagnosed, with disease duration of less than 2 months. The study excluded patients with uncontrolled infections, other autoimmune diseases, pregnancy or lactation. Diagnoses were established on the basis of clinical symptoms, serum thyroxine and TRAb, thyroid ultrasound, and orbital computed tomography. The first round of RT-PCR for the TCR CDR3 was performed with the HTBI primer set and the Qiagen OneStep RT-PCR kit. Blood samples also contained most of the expanded thyroid clonotypes (frequency above 0.001), which suggests that blood repertoires may reflect thyroid immune responses. A model built on a 13 V-J signature distinguished ophthalmopathy from stable hyperthyroidism, reaching approximately 89% sensitivity and about 81% specificity in cross-validation and 80%/75% in testing. In validation, the model predicted progression to ophthalmopathy a median of roughly 6.2 months before onset, with 65% to 71% sensitivity and roughly 79% specificity. A discovery cohort of about 95 patients, about 40 with Graves' ophthalmopathy and approximately 57 with stable Graves' hyperthyroidism, was used to find distinguishing TCR V-J signatures. Whether ophthalmopathy could be predicted prospectively was tested in an independent validation cohort made up of 18 to 20 hyperthyroidism patients plus 17 patients who later progressed to ophthalmopathy. The 100 or so discovery patients were divided at random into training and test sets in a 7:3 ratio. Thyroid tissue and blood T-cell repertoires from about six Graves' hyperthyroidism patients were also compared in the study. Once sampling was done, hyperthyroidism patients were given methimazole at a starting dose of 30 mg daily, whereas ophthalmopathy patients were given high-dose intravenous methylprednisolone. Libraries were constructed in a second round of multiplex PCR, after which size selection and purification were carried out. Paired-end sequencing of the libraries was performed with 100 bp reads on an Illumina HiSeq2000. SOAPnuke was used to process the raw data, with reads discarded if the reads contained adapters or uncalled bases, had a mean Phred below 15, or lacked an exact constant-primer or identifier match. High-quality paired reads were merged with COPE v1.2.5, and unique nucleotide sequences were defined as clonotypes. MiTCR v1.1 was used to align the clonotypes against IMGT TRBV, TRBD and TRBJ reference segments. The analysis included only V-J combinations with a frequency above 0.0001, which together covered around 99% of the repertoires. A TCS score was defined as the ratio of F50 (clonal expansion) to E x V (chaos), with BLOSUM62-based TCRdist applied between CDR3 peptides within each V-J. Welch's t-statistics and random forest reduced 500 to 650 V-J features to 10 to 15, which were used in a naive Bayes classifier (R e1071). No statistical method was used to fix the sample size in advance, and group allocation was not hidden from the investigators. The paper describes TCR Vbeta CDR3 sequencing of 135 peripheral blood samples, made up of 40 to 45 ophthalmopathy patients, around 73 hyperthyroidism patients and roughly 17 progressor patients.

The sequence came from a woman aged 18-29 years with Graves disease. Donor details come from another sample of the same person, matched by shared clones. The source was peripheral blood mononuclear cells (PBMCs), collected at new diagnosis, from a patient treated with antithyroid drugs. The V and J segments used are TRBV14 and TRBJ2-5, with the D gene call left open. Here the CDR3 is given as CASSHTETQYF. In nucleotide form, the sequence is TGTGCCAGCAGTCACACGGAGACCCAGTACTTC.